This entry is about one T cell receptor beta chain. Its antigen is still unknown. This specimen comes from a study of human T cells and chemical hapten exposure. On the study more broadly: A mostly female patient group had alopecia areata, totalis or universalis. Study-wide results and limits: No shift was seen in TCRs above 1 in 1000 frequency with DPC sensitization. Expanded TCRs formed significantly more large CDR3 similarity clusters than controls.

TCRdb independently ran MiXCR on the RACE reads; one entry per CDR3 protein. The table shows roughly 250,000 distinct CDR3 sequences, with 7.5% to 10% occurring only once. Germline CDR1 and CDR2: MNHEY and SVGEGT. The V end was cut by 6 bases, the J end by 3 bases, with 14 bases between. The CDR3 runs 15 residues. Sample time point: pre-sensitization, week 0. The treatment was: therapeutic diphenylcyclopropenone sensitization with weekly scalp DPC. Staff drew blood before applying each patch test. The chain joins TRBV6-2 or TRBV6-3 to TRBJ2-2; D ambiguous. This TCR derives from a woman in her 40s with alopecia areata. Some clones in this sample may be carry-over from other donors' samples. The sample here was whole blood, taken in connection with sensitization to the hapten diphenylcyclopropenone (DPC). The CDR3 DNA is TGTGCCAGCAGCCCCTCTGCCACTTACACCGGGGAGCTGTTTTTT. Its translation: CASSPSATYTGELFF.